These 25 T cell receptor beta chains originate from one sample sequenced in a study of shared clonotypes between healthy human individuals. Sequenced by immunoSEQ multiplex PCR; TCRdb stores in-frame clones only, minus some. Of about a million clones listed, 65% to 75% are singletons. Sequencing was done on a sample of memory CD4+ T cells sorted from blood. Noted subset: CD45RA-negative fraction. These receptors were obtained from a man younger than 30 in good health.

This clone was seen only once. CDR3 amino acids: CASSPPEVASRGYTF. The CDR3 DNA reads TGTGCCAGCTCACCACCAGAAGTTGCCTCCAGGGGCTACACCTTC. The chain is built from TRBV18 and TRBJ1-2; unclear D gene. Trimming stripped 0 bases from V and 8 bases from J, with 16 bases between. This CDR3 region has 15 residues. Germline V gene lookup returns CDR1 KGHSH and CDR2 LQKENI.

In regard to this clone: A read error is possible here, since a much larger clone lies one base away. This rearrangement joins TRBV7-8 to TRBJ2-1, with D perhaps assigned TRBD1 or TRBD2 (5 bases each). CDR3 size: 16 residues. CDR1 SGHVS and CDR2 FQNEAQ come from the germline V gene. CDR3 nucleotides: TGTGCCGGCAGCTTAGCAGGGACGACGGCCTACAATGAGCAGTTCTTC. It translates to CAGSLAGTTAYNEQFF.

The CDR3 nucleotides are TGTGCCTGGAGTGTACCCGGGACAGGGAGGGATACGCAGTATTTT. This translates into CAWSVPGTGRDTQYF. The chain couples TRBV30 to TRBJ2-3; 9 positions agree with TRBD1. Trimming cost V 0 bases and J 6 bases; bases outside gene matches: 7. Germline CDR1 GTSNPN, CDR2 SVGIG (reference sequence). This CDR3 has 15 amino acids.

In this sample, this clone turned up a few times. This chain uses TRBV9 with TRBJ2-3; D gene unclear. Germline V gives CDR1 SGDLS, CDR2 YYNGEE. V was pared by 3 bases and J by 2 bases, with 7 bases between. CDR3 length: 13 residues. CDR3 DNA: TGTGCCAGCAGCGCTTATATCACAGATACGCAGTATTTT. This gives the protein CASSAYITDTQYF. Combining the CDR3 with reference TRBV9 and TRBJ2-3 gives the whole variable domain DSGVTQTPKHLITATGQRVTLRCSPRSGDLSVYWYQQSLDQGLQFLIQYYNGEERAKGNILERFSAQQFPDLHSELNLSSLELGDSALYFCASSAYITDTQYFGPGTRLTVL.

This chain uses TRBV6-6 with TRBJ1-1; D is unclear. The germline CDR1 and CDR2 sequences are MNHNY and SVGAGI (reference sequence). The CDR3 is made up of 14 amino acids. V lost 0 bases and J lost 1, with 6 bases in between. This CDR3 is CASSYSNENTEAFF. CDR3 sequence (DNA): TGTGCCAGCAGTTACTCGAATGAGAACACTGAAGCTTTCTTT.

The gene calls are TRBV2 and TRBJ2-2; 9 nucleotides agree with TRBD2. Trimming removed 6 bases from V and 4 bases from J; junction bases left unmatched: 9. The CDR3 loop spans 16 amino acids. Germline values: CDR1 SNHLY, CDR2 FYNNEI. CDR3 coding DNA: TGTGCCAGCAGCGCCGGGACTAGCTTTTTCACCGGGGAGCTGTTTTTT. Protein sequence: CASSAGTSFFTGELFF.

The CDR3 DNA follows: TGTGCCAGCAGCACTCGATCGGGGGCCAAAAACATTCAGTACTTC. This sequence encodes CASSTRSGAKNIQYF. V is TRBV7-3 and J is TRBJ2-4; the D gene is possibly TRBD2 (5 bases). From germline, CDR1 is SGHTA and CDR2 FQGTGA. The V gene lost 5 bases and the J gene lost 1 base, with 12 bases spanning the gap. CDR3 length equals 15 residues.

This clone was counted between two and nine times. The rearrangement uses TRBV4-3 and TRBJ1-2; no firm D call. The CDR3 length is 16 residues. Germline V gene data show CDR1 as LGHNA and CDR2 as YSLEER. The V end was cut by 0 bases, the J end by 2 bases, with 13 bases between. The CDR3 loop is CASSQEASGGNYGYTF. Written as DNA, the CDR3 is TGCGCCAGCAGCCAAGAGGCTTCAGGAGGGAACTATGGCTACACCTTC.

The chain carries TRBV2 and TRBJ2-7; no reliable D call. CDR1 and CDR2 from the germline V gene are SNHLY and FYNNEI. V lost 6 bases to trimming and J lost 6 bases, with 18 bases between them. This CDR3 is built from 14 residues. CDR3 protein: CASRASHKPGEQYF. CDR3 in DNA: TGTGCCAGCAGAGCAAGCCACAAACCCGGCGAGCAGTACTTC.

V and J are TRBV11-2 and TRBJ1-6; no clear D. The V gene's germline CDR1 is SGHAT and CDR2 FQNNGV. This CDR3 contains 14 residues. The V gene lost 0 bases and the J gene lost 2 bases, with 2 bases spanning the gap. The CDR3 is CASSLEPYNSPLHF. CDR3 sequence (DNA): TGTGCCAGCAGCTTAGAGCCCTATAATTCACCCCTCCACTTT.

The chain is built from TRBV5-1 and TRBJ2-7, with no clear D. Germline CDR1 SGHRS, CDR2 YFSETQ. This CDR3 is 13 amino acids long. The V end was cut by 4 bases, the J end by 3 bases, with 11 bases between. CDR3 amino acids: CASSLLGNYEQYF. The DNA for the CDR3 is TGCGCCAGCAGCCTGCTAGGCAACTACGAGCAGTACTTC. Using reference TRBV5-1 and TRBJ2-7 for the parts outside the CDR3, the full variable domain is KAGVTQTPRYLIKTRGQQVTLSCSPISGHRSVSWYQQTPGQGLQFLFEYFSETQRNKGNFPGRFSGRQFSNSRSEMNVSTLELGDSALYLCASSLLGNYEQYFGPGTRLTVT.

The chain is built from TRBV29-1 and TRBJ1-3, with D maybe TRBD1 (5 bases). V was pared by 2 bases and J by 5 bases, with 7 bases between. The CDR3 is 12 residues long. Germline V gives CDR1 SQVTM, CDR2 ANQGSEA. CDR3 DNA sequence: TGCAGCGTTGAACAGGGCAGAAACACCATATATTTT. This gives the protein CSVEQGRNTIYF.

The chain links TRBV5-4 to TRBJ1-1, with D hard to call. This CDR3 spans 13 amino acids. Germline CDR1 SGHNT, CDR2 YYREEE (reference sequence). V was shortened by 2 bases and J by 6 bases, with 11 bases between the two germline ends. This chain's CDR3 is CASSLGGLAEAFF. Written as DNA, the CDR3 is TGTGCCAGCAGCTTAGGAGGCCTTGCTGAAGCTTTCTTT.

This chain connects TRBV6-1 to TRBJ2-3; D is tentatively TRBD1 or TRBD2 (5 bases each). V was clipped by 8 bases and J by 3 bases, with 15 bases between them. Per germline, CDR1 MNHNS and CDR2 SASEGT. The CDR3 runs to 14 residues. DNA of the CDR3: TGTGCCAGCTCGAGGGGACCTGTGACAGATACGCAGTATTTT. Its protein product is CASSRGPVTDTQYF.

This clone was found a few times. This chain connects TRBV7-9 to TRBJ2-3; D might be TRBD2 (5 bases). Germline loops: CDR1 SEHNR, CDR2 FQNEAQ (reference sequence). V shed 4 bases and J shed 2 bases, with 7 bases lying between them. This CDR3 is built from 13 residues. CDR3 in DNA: TGTGCCAGCAGCTCGGGAAACACAGATACGCAGTATTTT. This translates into CASSSGNTDTQYF.

Here the CDR3 DNA reads TGCGCCAGCAGCACAATGACAGGGCAGGGTGAAGCTTTCTTT. It specifies CASSTMTGQGEAFF. This chain joins TRBV5-1 and TRBJ1-1, with 7 bases lining up with TRBD1. CDR1 and CDR2 (germline): SGHRS, YFSETQ. CDR3 size: 14 residues. Trimming at V came to 4 bases and at J to 7 bases, leaving 10 bases not matched to a gene.

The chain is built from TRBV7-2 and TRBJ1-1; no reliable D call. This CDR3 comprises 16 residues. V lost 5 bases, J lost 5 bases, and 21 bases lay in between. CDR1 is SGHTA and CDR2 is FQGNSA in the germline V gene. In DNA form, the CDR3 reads TGTGCCAGCAGCCCGACCCCTGCTTACATTGGGACTGAAGCTTTCTTT. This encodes CASSPTPAYIGTEAFF.

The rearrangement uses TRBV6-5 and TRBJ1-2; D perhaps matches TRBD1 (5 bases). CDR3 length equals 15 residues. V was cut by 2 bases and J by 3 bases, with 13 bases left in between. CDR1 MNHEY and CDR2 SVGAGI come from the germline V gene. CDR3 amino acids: CASSYKGRGDYGYTF. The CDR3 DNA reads TGTGCCAGCAGTTACAAAGGTAGAGGGGACTATGGCTACACCTTC.

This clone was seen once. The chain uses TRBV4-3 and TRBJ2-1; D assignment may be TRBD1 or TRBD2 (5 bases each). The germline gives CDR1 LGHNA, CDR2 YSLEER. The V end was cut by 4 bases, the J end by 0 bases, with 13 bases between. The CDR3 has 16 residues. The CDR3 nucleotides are TGCGCCAGCAGCCGGCACCGGGACCCCTCCTACAATGAGCAGTTCTTC. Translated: CASSRHRDPSYNEQFF.

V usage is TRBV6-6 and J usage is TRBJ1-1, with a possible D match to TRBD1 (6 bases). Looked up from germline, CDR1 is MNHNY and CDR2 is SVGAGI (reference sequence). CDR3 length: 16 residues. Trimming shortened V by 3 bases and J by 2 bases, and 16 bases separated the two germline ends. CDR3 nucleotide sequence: TGTGCCAGCAGTTATCGTCCGACAGGACGCAACACTGAAGCTTTCTTT. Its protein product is CASSYRPTGRNTEAFF.

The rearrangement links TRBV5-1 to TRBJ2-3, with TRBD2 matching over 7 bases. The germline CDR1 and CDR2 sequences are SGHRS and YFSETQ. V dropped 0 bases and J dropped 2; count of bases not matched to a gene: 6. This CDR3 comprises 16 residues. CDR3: CASSLGAGDPTDTQYF. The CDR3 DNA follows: TGCGCCAGCAGCTTGGGTGCGGGGGACCCCACAGATACGCAGTATTTT. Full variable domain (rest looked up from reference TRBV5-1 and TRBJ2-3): KAGVTQTPRYLIKTRGQQVTLSCSPISGHRSVSWYQQTPGQGLQFLFEYFSETQRNKGNFPGRFSGRQFSNSRSEMNVSTLELGDSALYLCASSLGAGDPTDTQYFGPGTRLTVL.

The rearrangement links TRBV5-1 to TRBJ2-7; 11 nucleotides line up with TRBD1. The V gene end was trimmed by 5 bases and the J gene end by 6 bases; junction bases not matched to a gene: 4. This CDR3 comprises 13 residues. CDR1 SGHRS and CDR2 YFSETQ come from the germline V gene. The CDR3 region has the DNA TGCGCCAGCAGATGGACAGGGGGCCGCGAGCAGTACTTC. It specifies CASRWTGGREQYF.

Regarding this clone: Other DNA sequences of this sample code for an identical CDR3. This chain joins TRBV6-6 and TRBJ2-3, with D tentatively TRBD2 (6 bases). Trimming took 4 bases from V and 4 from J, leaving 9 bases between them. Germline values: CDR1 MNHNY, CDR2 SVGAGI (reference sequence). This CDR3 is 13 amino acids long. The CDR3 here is CASSSTGADTQYF. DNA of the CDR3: TGTGCCAGCAGTTCGACGGGGGCAGATACGCAGTATTTT.

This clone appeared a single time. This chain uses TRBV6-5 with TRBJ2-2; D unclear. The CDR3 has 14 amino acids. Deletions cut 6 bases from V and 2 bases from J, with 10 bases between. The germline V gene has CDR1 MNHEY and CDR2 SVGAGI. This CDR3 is CASRRSINTGELFF. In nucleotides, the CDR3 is TGTGCCAGCAGGCGTTCAATCAACACCGGGGAGCTGTTTTTT.

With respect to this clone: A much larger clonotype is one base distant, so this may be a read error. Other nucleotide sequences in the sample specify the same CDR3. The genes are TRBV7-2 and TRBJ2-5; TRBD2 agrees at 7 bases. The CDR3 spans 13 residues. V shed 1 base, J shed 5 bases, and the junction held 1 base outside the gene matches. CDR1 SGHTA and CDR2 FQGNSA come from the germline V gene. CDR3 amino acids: CASSLGGGETQYF. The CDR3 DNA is TGTGCCAGCAGCTTAGGGGGAGGGGAGACCCAGTACTTC. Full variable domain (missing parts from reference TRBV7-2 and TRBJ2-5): GAGVSQSPSNKVTEKGKDVELRCDPISGHTALYWYRQSLGQGLEFLIYFQGNSAPDKSGLPSDRFSAERTGGSVSTLTIQRTQQEDSAVYLCASSLGGGETQYFGPGTRLLVL.